Here is one TCR beta chain with its context. Only in-frame clones appear in the TCRdb table, and some are missing; sequencing was by immunoSEQ multiplex PCR. The data hold over 60,000 clones, with 86% observed a single time. This CDR3 is 13 amino acids long. J was trimmed by 8 bases and V by 0 bases; bases with no gene match: 3. CDR1 is MNHEY, CDR2 SVGAGI, per germline. This record belongs to a study of blood T cell repertoires in COVID-19. Study context: Whether acute or convalescent, the COVID-19 samples came from the United States, Italy and Spain. Nucleic acid was either cDNA or gDNA, and it came from T cells, B-cell-depleted T cells, or PBMCs.

Sequenced material: peripheral blood. V gene TRBV6-5 combines with J gene TRBJ1-1, with 7 bases fitting TRBD1. The clonotype comes from a man between 65 and 85 years old with active or convalescent COVID-19. The CDR3 here is CASSYSRGQEAFF. The CDR3 DNA follows: TGTGCCAGCAGTTACTCCAGGGGACAGGAAGCTTTCTTT.